Included here is one T cell receptor (beta chain) sequence, with context. Antigen specificity is unknown. This entry comes from a study of Ad26.COV2.S vaccination and SARS-CoV-2 variants. General study results and limits: Analyses that measured TCR breadth and depth may have underestimated total T cell responses. Reportedly, after vaccination the spike-specific CD8+ and CD4+ T cell responses displayed substantial breadth. Among vaccine recipients, spike-specific TCR breadth exceeded that of placebo recipients. Those who received vaccine or placebo ended up with similar non-spike TCR breadth.

Data came from immunoSEQ multiplex PCR; TCRdb stores just in-frame clones and leaves some out. The table lists approximately 90,000 clones, about four fifths of them singletons. Sequencing was performed on peripheral blood, taken after recovery from COVID-19. The TCR sequence derives from a human donor who had recovered from COVID-19.

The CDR3 spells CSATRTGMREQYF. The CDR3 DNA follows: TGCAGCGCAACGAGGACCGGGATGCGGGAGCAGTACTTC. The J gene is TRBJ2-7, the V gene TRBV29-1; D perhaps matches TRBD2 (5 bases). This CDR3 is 13 amino acids long. The V end was cut by 7 bases, the J end by 7 bases, with 20 bases between. The germline V gene encodes CDR1 SQVTM and CDR2 ANQGSEA.